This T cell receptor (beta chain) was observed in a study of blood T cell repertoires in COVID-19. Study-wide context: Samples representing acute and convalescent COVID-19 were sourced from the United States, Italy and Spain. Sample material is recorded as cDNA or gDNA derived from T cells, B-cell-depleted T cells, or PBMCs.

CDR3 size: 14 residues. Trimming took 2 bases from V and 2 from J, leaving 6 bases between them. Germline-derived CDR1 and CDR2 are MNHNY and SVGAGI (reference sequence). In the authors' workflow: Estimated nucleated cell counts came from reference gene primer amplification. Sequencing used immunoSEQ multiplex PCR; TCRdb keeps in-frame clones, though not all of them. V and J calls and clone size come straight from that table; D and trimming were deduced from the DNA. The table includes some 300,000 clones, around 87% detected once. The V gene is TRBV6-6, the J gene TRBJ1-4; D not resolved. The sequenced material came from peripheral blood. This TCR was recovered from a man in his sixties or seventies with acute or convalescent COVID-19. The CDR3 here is CASSYPETNEKLFF. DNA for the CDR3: TGTGCCAGCAGTTACCCCGAGACTAATGAAAAACTGTTTTTT.